The clone carrying this T cell receptor (beta chain) has a count of ten or more. TCRdb redid the calling of the 5' RACE reads with MiXCR, one entry per CDR3 protein. The profile shows 27,000 or so distinct CDR3 sequences, around a fifth of them singletons. V lost 0 bases to trimming and J lost 18 bases, with 18 bases between them. The V gene's germline CDR1 is LGHNA and CDR2 YNFKEQ. CDR3 length equals 14 residues. The data derive from a study of neurological immune-mediated disorders. This receptor was taken from a woman aged 60 to 75 in good health. This chain links TRBV4-2 with TRBJ1-6; D not resolved. Sequencing used PBMCs. The CDR3 DNA sequence: TGTGCCAGCAGCCAAGATGGTACAGTCGGGATTCCCCACTTT. Residues: CASSQDGTVGIPHF.